Reported below is one T cell receptor (beta chain). No antigen is known for it. The entry originates in a study of cytomegalovirus exposure and HLA in healthy donors. Overall study results and limits: Some V segments, including TRBV6-2 and TRBV6-3, were excluded as indistinguishable.

Germline V lookup: CDR1 MDHEN, CDR2 SYDVKM. The CDR3 runs to 15 residues. In the PCR, 60 Vbeta and 13 Jbeta primers were used. Sequenced by immunoSEQ multiplex PCR; TCRdb stores in-frame clones only, minus some. The top ten hold approximately 2% of the sample, which has about 160,000 clones, roughly 90% seen once. The source of this sequence is a woman aged 18-29 years in good health and CMV-seronegative. The V gene is TRBV28, the J gene TRBJ2-5, with 8 bases lining up with TRBD2. Gene TRBJ2-7 matches the end of the DNA better, so the J call may be wrong. The sequenced material came from PBMCs. This chain's CDR3 is CASSPGGEGSYEQYF. CDR3 in DNA: TGTGCCAGCAGTCCCGGGGGGGAGGGCTCTTACGAGCAGTACTTC.